A single sample gave rise to the 20 T cell receptor beta chains below, sequenced in a study of cytomegalovirus exposure and HLA in healthy donors. The PCR used 60 Vbeta and 13 Jbeta primers. Measured with immunoSEQ multiplex PCR; TCRdb has only the in-frame clones, and not every one. Found here are under 200,000 clones, 75% to 90% of them singletons; the top ten hold more than 0.25%. Sequencing was carried out using PBMCs. All receptors derive from a woman between 25 and 40 years old in good health and CMV-seronegative.

V is TRBV5-6 and J is TRBJ2-5; D is perhaps TRBD2 (6 bases). TRBJ2-7 matches the DNA end more closely, so the J call is doubtful. The CDR3 totals 15 residues. Looked up from germline, CDR1 is SGHDT and CDR2 is YYEEEE. The CDR3 spells CASRQNERVPYEQYF. In DNA form, the CDR3 reads TGTGCCAGCAGACAAAACGAGCGGGTACCCTACGAGCAGTACTTC.

The rearrangement links TRBV6-1 to TRBJ2-7, with 7 positions matching TRBD2. The CDR3 sequence is 15 residues long. The V segment lost 6 bases and the J segment 1 base; nucleotides outside the gene matches: 9. Per the germline V gene, CDR1 is MNHNS and CDR2 is SASEGT. This chain's CDR3 is CASSEAWGGSYEQYF. CDR3 DNA: TGTGCCAGCAGCGAGGCCTGGGGGGGTTCCTACGAGCAGTACTTC.

This chain uses TRBV14 with TRBJ1-1; D perhaps matches TRBD1 (6 bases). This CDR3 has 14 residues. V gave up 4 bases and J gave up 8 bases, with 17 bases separating them. The germline gives CDR1 SGHDN, CDR2 FVKESK. This CDR3 is CASSPIVGQGEAFF. The CDR3 DNA is TGTGCCAGCAGCCCCATCGTGGGGCAGGGGGAAGCTTTCTTT.

This sequence joins TRBV28 and TRBJ1-1, with a possible D match to TRBD1 (5 bases). The length of the CDR3 is 16 residues. Trimming stripped 4 bases from V and 2 bases from J, with 17 bases between. Germline lookup yields CDR1 MDHEN and CDR2 SYDVKM. CDR3 bases: TGTGCCAGCAGTTACGGACGCCGGGGGAGTAACACTGAAGCTTTCTTT. Protein: CASSYGRRGSNTEAFF. Looking up the rest from reference TRBV28 and TRBJ1-1 gives the full variable domain: DVKVTQSSRYLVKRTGEKVFLECVQDMDHENMFWYRQDPGLGLRLIYFSYDVKMKEKGDIPEGYSVSREKKERFSLILESASTNQTSMYLCASSYGRRGSNTEAFFGQGTRLTVV.

The J gene is TRBJ1-1, the V gene TRBV5-1; TRBD1 aligns across 7 bases. The CDR3 has 14 residues. Germline values: CDR1 SGHRS, CDR2 YFSETQ. J lost 4 bases, V lost 4 bases, and 7 bases had no gene match. The CDR3 coding sequence is TGCGCCAGCAGCAAAACGACAGGGAGCACTGAAGCTTTCTTT. It encodes CASSKTTGSTEAFF.

This chain connects TRBV2 to TRBJ1-5; no reliable D call. V was pared by 7 bases and J by 4 bases, with 14 bases between. Germline loops: CDR1 SNHLY, CDR2 FYNNEI. The CDR3 is made up of 14 amino acids. The CDR3 reads CASKGGRLNQPQHF. In DNA, the CDR3 is TGTGCCAGCAAAGGAGGGAGGCTTAATCAGCCCCAGCATTTT.

CDR3 nucleotides: TGTGCCAGTAGTATTCGGACAGCAAAGGACTCTGGGGCCAACGTCCTGACTTTC. This gives the protein CASSIRTAKDSGANVLTF. The V gene is TRBV19, the J gene TRBJ2-6; possibly TRBD1 for D (6 bases). V lost 3 bases to trimming and J lost 0 bases, with 15 bases between them. Germline assignment: CDR1 LNHDA and CDR2 SQIVND (reference sequence). The CDR3 length is 18 residues.

V is TRBV9 and J is TRBJ2-2; 10 bases match TRBD2. V lost 0 bases, J lost 7 bases, and 9 bases stayed unmatched. The germline V gene has CDR1 SGDLS and CDR2 YYNGEE. The CDR3 runs to 17 residues. The CDR3: CASSVADTSGTGGELFF. CDR3 bases: TGTGCCAGCAGCGTAGCTGACACTAGCGGGACGGGCGGGGAGCTGTTTTTT.

This clone occurred once. This chain joins TRBV19 and TRBJ2-7; the match to TRBD1 covers 10 bases. J lost 5 bases, V lost 6 bases, and 7 bases had no gene match. Germline-derived CDR1 and CDR2 are LNHDA and SQIVND (reference sequence). The CDR3 is made up of 14 amino acids. CDR3 residues: CASSRQGAKNEQYF. The CDR3 DNA sequence: TGTGCCAGTAGCCGACAGGGGGCGAAGAACGAGCAGTACTTC.

This chain links TRBV2 with TRBJ1-2, with D perhaps matching TRBD1 (6 bases). The V end was cut by 9 bases, the J end by 0 bases, with 8 bases between. The germline V gene encodes CDR1 SNHLY and CDR2 FYNNEI. This CDR3 contains 12 residues. CDR3 coding DNA: TGTGCCAGTCGGACAGCTAACTATGGCTACACCTTC. It is translated as CASRTANYGYTF.

The CDR3 nucleotides read TGTGCCAGCAGTCCCGAGACTGGAAACACCATATATTTT. This sequence encodes CASSPETGNTIYF. The chain links TRBV28 to TRBJ1-3; D call uncertain. CDR3 size: 13 residues. Germline assignment: CDR1 MDHEN and CDR2 SYDVKM. Trimming removed 5 bases at V and 2 bases at J, with 7 bases between.

V usage is TRBV28 and J usage is TRBJ1-5; D not certain. This CDR3 region has 15 residues. Germline V gene lookup returns CDR1 MDHEN and CDR2 SYDVKM. V gave up 6 bases and J gave up 5 bases, with 17 bases separating them. CDR3 loop: CASRTFGVGDQPQHF. Here the CDR3 DNA reads TGTGCCAGCAGGACGTTCGGGGTTGGAGATCAGCCCCAGCATTTT.

V and J are TRBV5-1 and TRBJ2-7; the match to TRBD2 covers 10 bases. V lost 4 bases to trimming and J lost 1 base; unmatched junction nucleotides: 8. The CDR3 has 16 amino acids. CDR1 is SGHRS, CDR2 YFSETQ, per germline. CDR3 protein: CASSTLIAGGSYEQYF. CDR3 bases: TGCGCCAGCAGCACGCTAATAGCGGGAGGTTCCTACGAGCAGTACTTC. The full variable domain, rest sourced from reference TRBV5-1 and TRBJ2-7, is KAGVTQTPRYLIKTRGQQVTLSCSPISGHRSVSWYQQTPGQGLQFLFEYFSETQRNKGNFPGRFSGRQFSNSRSEMNVSTLELGDSALYLCASSTLIAGGSYEQYFGPGTRLTVT.

This clone was detected once. In nucleotides, the CDR3 is TGTGCCAGCAGCCCCGGGACAGGATCTGCCATCGACTATGGCTACACCTTC. Its translation: CASSPGTGSAIDYGYTF. The chain carries TRBV13 and TRBJ1-2; 8 positions match TRBD1. The CDR3 totals 17 residues. Germline V gene data show CDR1 as PRHDT and CDR2 as FYEKMQ (reference sequence). V lost 5 bases to trimming and J lost 3 bases; unmatched junction nucleotides: 14.

The chain joins TRBV2 to TRBJ1-2, with D maybe TRBD1 (5 bases). V lost 4 bases to trimming and J lost 9 bases, with 15 bases between them. The CDR3 covers 13 residues. Germline loops: CDR1 SNHLY, CDR2 FYNNEI. CDR3 DNA sequence: TGTGCCAGCAGTGGCGGACAACTTGGAAGCTACACCTTC. Translation gives CASSGGQLGSYTF.

J is TRBJ2-1 and V is TRBV4-2; D possibly corresponds to TRBD1 (5 bases). The CDR3 is 15 residues long. Trimming cost V 1 base and J 8 bases, with 15 bases left between them. Germline V gene data show CDR1 as LGHNA and CDR2 as YNFKEQ. For the CDR3, the DNA is TGTGCCAGCAGCCAAGTCCGAGGAGACAGCGATGAGCAGTTCTTC. Its protein product is CASSQVRGDSDEQFF.

This clone was observed once. This sequence joins TRBV29-1 and TRBJ2-1, with 13 bases aligning to TRBD2. Germline CDR1 SQVTM, CDR2 ANQGSEA. The CDR3 is 13 amino acids. J gave up 16 bases and V 3 bases, and 9 bases lay outside the gene matches. In DNA, the CDR3 is TGCAGCGTTGACTGGACTAGCGGGAGCGACTGCTTCTTC. As protein: CSVDWTSGSDCFF.

The chain joins TRBV4-1 to TRBJ1-5; D remains unclear. Germline CDR1 is MGHRA and CDR2 is YSYEKL. V lost 1 base and J lost 4, with 8 bases in between. The CDR3 is 14 amino acids. CDR3 amino acids: CASSQVTQNQPQHF. The CDR3 bases are TGCGCCAGCAGCCAAGTTACACAGAATCAGCCCCAGCATTTT.

The chain couples TRBV19 to TRBJ2-2; D is perhaps TRBD2 (5 bases). Germline loops: CDR1 LNHDA, CDR2 SQIVND (reference sequence). CDR3 length equals 13 residues. Trimming shortened V by 3 bases and J by 8 bases, and 10 bases separated the two germline ends. In nucleotides, the CDR3 is TGTGCCAGTAGTATCTTGAGGGTGGGGGAGCTGTTTTTT. Translated: CASSILRVGELFF.

The V call is TRBV29-1, the J call TRBJ2-7; D is perhaps TRBD1 (5 bases). This CDR3 has 13 residues. Trimming pared 6 bases from V and 2 bases from J, leaving 14 bases between. Germline values: CDR1 SQVTM, CDR2 ANQGSEA. The CDR3 loop reads CSVTAESPYEQYF. The CDR3 DNA follows: TGCAGCGTGACAGCCGAGTCCCCCTACGAGCAGTACTTC.